A selection of T cell receptor beta chains follows, all from one sample in a study of T cells in Graves' hyperthyroidism and ophthalmopathy. TCRdb itself ran the multiplex PCR reads through MiXCR, one entry per CDR3 protein. The data show approximately 520,000 distinct CDR3 sequences, around 22% seen once. Sequencing was performed on blood. The receptors were sampled from a woman in her 30s with Graves' ophthalmopathy. Each CDR3 is given with its conserved first and last residue. Part of the rows lack a size; the others show once, few, many or a class for expanded clones.

V,size,J,CDR3
TRBV28,many,TRBJ1-2,CASSLDRFYGYTF
TRBV15,-,TRBJ1-5,CATSRDRGNQPQHF
TRBV29-1,many,TRBJ2-5,CSVSSGVGETQYF
TRBV6-2/TRBV6-3,many,TRBJ2-7,CASSYIEAGGYEQYF
TRBV27,many,TRBJ1-5,CASSPAGGNQPQHF
TRBV27,-,TRBJ1-2,CASSRTRSHGYTF
TRBV10-3,many,TRBJ1-2,CAISPLAAPNYGYTF
TRBV12-3/TRBV12-4,many,TRBJ1-3,CASSFYSNSGNTIYF
TRBV28,many,TRBJ1-6,CASSLWTENSPLHF
TRBV7-1,many,TRBJ2-2,CASSSPPGTSGGAAPGELFF
TRBV2,-,TRBJ2-5,CASSSSGAYQETQYF
TRBV12-3/TRBV12-4,many,TRBJ1-1,CASSTSDRVRTEAFF
TRBV20-1,many,TRBJ1-2,CSASRGRRGYTF
TRBV7-2,-,TRBJ1-2,CASSLVVRSGYTF
TRBV28,-,TRBJ2-7,CASSPLVRQGAGEQYF
TRBV4-1,many,TRBJ2-5,CASSPNPEETQYF
TRBV12-5,-,TRBJ1-1,CASGYEDGLYTEAFF
TRBV12-3/TRBV12-4,-,TRBJ2-7,CASSRDRLNYEQYF
TRBV12-3/TRBV12-4,few,TRBJ1-1,CASSLGPGTGTMNTEAFF
TRBV12-3/TRBV12-4,few,TRBJ1-2,CASSLAPRGAIDYGYTF
TRBV7-3,many,TRBJ1-2,CASSPHPPGQGYGYTF
TRBV2,many,TRBJ1-1,CASSDGVGNTEAFF
TRBV20-1,many,TRBJ2-5,CSARPRDWQETQYF
TRBV6-1,-,TRBJ2-5,CVSSEFWVRTLYF
TRBV5-6,many,TRBJ1-2,CASSWGTSTTHGYTF
TRBV6-2/TRBV6-3,many,TRBJ1-1,CASSYSGTYMNTEAFF
TRBV20-1,few,TRBJ2-7,CSARESGGVYEQYF
TRBV10-3,-,TRBJ1-6,CAISESREPNSPLHF
TRBV12-3/TRBV12-4,many,TRBJ2-4,CASGETSGKNIQYF
TRBV29-1,few,TRBJ1-2,CSVAGSGYTF
TRBV7-2,many,TRBJ2-5,CASSPTSVGETQYF
TRBV6-2/TRBV6-3,many,TRBJ2-2,CASSPQGRGGELFF
TRBV29-1,many,TRBJ1-2,CSVPDRGYGYTF